These T cell receptor beta chains were read from a single sample in a study of blood T cells in healthy people across ages. From the 5' RACE reads, TCRdb called clonotypes with MiXCR, one entry per CDR3 protein. There are 800,000 to 1,000,000 distinct CDR3 sequences in the sample; around 48% occur only once, and roughly an eighth lies in the top ten. The sequencing sample was made of blood. The origin of the receptors is a man aged 25 to 40 in good health. Each CDR3 is given with its conserved first and last residue. D genes are given only for firm matches. The size entry is marked missing in some rows and otherwise reads once, few, many or a size class.

cdr3_nt cdr3_aa j_call clone_size d_call v_call
TGTGCCAGCAGCAATCTGGACAGGGGGCGTAATGGGCAGTACTTC CASSNLDRGRNGQYF TRBJ2-5 . TRBD1 TRBV4-2
TGTGCCAGGGGAAGCGGGATGGGACCCGGGGAGCTGTTTTTT CARGSGMGPGELFF TRBJ2-2 . TRBD2 TRBV2
TGCAGTGCTAGAGCCAGGGGGCGGATGAACACTGAAGCTTTCTTT CSARARGRMNTEAFF TRBJ1-1 . TRBD1 TRBV20-1
TGTGCCAGCAGTGCCCGGAGAAGCCGCTCGTTTAGCACAGATACGCAGTATTTT CASSARRSRSFSTDTQYF TRBJ2-3 . . TRBV6-1
TGTGCCATCAGTGACCCCGCAGGGTGGGATGGCTACACCTTC CAISDPAGWDGYTF TRBJ1-2 . . TRBV10-3
TGTGCCAGCAGTGAAGTCGGAGGGAGCTCCTATAATTCACCCCTCCACTTT CASSEVGGSSYNSPLHF TRBJ1-6 many . TRBV6-1
TGCGCCAGCAGCCAAGATAACGGGGGGAACACCGGGGAGCTGTTTTTT CASSQDNGGNTGELFF TRBJ2-2 . . TRBV4-1
TGCAGTTACGGCCGGGGCAATGAGCAGTTCTTC CSYGRGNEQFF TRBJ2-1 . . TRBV20-1
TGTGCCACCCTGGCGGTTGGGCAGGCGAACACTGAAGCTTTCTTT CATLAVGQANTEAFF TRBJ1-1 . . TRBV28
TGTGCCAGCAGCCTGCTAGGACAGTTTAGCCATGAGCAGTACTTC CASSLLGQFSHEQYF TRBJ2-5 few . TRBV4-2
TGTGCCAGCAGCCGGACAGCCGACACTGGGGCTTTCTTT CASSRTADTGAFF TRBJ1-1 . . TRBV2
TGTGCCAGCCAAAGACTTGGAGGGGCGGGCTATGGCTACACCTTC CASQRLGGAGYGYTF TRBJ1-2 . . TRBV27
TGTGCCAGCAGGGAGATCCTATCAGGGGAAGCTGAGACCCAGTACTTC CASREILSGEAETQYF TRBJ2-5 . . TRBV28
TGTGCCAGCAGTGTCCGACAGGATGCAGAGACCCAGTACTTC CASSVRQDAETQYF TRBJ2-5 . . TRBV7-2
TGCGCCAGCAGCCTGAGACAGGGTTGGGGGAATGAGCAGTTCTTC CASSLRQGWGNEQFF TRBJ2-1 few TRBD1 TRBV5-1
TGTGCCAGCAGGCAGACGAACCAAGAGACCCAGTACTTC CASRQTNQETQYF TRBJ2-5 . . TRBV28
TGTGCCAGCAAGGGACTAGCGAGTGAGCAGTTCTTC CASKGLASEQFF TRBJ2-1 . TRBD2 TRBV2
TGCAGTGCCCGACTCTCCTACGAGCAGTACTTC CSARLSYEQYF TRBJ2-7 many . TRBV20-1
TGTGCCATCAGTGAGGGGGGCCAACCGAACACTGAAGCTTTCTTT CAISEGGQPNTEAFF TRBJ1-1 few . TRBV10-3
TGTGCCAGCAGCTCCGTAGCGGGTGGAACTTACAATGAGCAGTTCTTC CASSSVAGGTYNEQFF TRBJ2-1 . TRBD2 TRBV7-2
TGTGCCAGCAGCGGTCGGGGGGGAAAAAACATTCAGTACTTC CASSGRGGKNIQYF TRBJ2-4 few TRBD2 TRBV4-2
TGTGCCAGCAGTTTTCCGGGACATGACAATGAGCAGTACTTC CASSFPGHDNEQYF TRBJ2-5 . . TRBV27
TGTGCCAGCGGCATGACCGCGTACGAGCAGTACTTC CASGMTAYEQYF TRBJ2-7 . . TRBV7-8
TGTGCCACCCGACCAGGGCCTTCCTCCTACGAGCAGTACTTC CATRPGPSSYEQYF TRBJ2-7 . . TRBV24-1
TGTGCCATCAGTGAGGCCTCCCTCCGGAGGGCTTTCTTT CAISEASLRRAFF TRBJ1-1 once . TRBV10-3
TGTGCCAGCAGTCTCGCCGGGACAGGTTCTAATGAGCAGTTCTTC CASSLAGTGSNEQFF TRBJ2-1 many TRBD1 TRBV27
TGTGCCAGCAGTTACAGCACTAGCGGGAGCCTCGAGCAGTACTTC CASSYSTSGSLEQYF TRBJ2-7 . TRBD2 TRBV6-6
TGTGCCAGCAGCGTTAGCGGGGGGGCACAAGAGACCCAGTACTTC CASSVSGGAQETQYF TRBJ2-5 many TRBD2 TRBV7-8
TGTGCCAGCAGTGAGCGGGGGGTCGCAGATACGCAGTATTTT CASSERGVADTQYF TRBJ2-3 . TRBD2 TRBV2
TGTGCCAGCAGGAGAGCACAGGGGGCCCTATCGGAGACCCAGTACTTC CASRRAQGALSETQYF TRBJ2-5 . TRBD1 TRBV6-5
TGTGCCAGCAGCGAGAGCCCAGGGCGAAAACTGTTTTTT CASSESPGRKLFF TRBJ1-4 . . TRBV7-8
TGTGCCATCAGTGAGGCAGAGACCAACTACGGCTACACCTTC CAISEAETNYGYTF TRBJ1-2 . . TRBV10-3
TGTGCCAGCAGCCAAGGTCAAGTCTCCGAGCAGTACTTC CASSQGQVSEQYF TRBJ2-7 . . TRBV3-1
TGCGCCAGCAGCCTGACAGGGGTAGTCAACTATGGCTACACCTTC CASSLTGVVNYGYTF TRBJ1-2 . TRBD1 TRBV5-1
TGCGCCAGCAGCCAAGACGGGACAGCCACAGATACGCAGTATTTT CASSQDGTATDTQYF TRBJ2-3 many TRBD1 TRBV4-3
TGTGCCAGCAGTTGGCCTCCCTACGAGCAGTACTTC CASSWPPYEQYF TRBJ2-7 few . TRBV28
TGCAGCGTTCAACAGGGGGCCGGGGAGCTGTTTTTT CSVQQGAGELFF TRBJ2-2 . TRBD1 TRBV29-1
TGTGCCAGCAGCTTAGGACAGGGGCGGGGTGGCTACACCTTC CASSLGQGRGGYTF TRBJ1-2 few TRBD1 TRBV7-8
TGTGCCAGCAGCCTCGGGGGCGGGGAAGGCTACACCTTC CASSLGGGEGYTF TRBJ1-2 . . TRBV7-9
TGTGCCAGCAGACGGATCCTAGAAGGTGGCACAGATACGCAGTATTTT CASRRILEGGTDTQYF TRBJ2-3 few . TRBV12-3/TRBV12-4
TGTGCCAGCAGTGGTGGGGGTACGCAGTATTTT CASSGGGTQYF TRBJ2-3 . . TRBV2